This T cell receptor (beta chain) comes out of a study of T cell responses to AZD1222 COVID-19 vaccine. Study-wide points: Only a handful of AZD1222 recipients, roughly 6 in all, had baseline seropositivity. Unmutated variant regions are reportedly targeted by nearly half of spike-specific TCRs.

With respect to this clone: Its specificity is unknown.

The table came from immunoSEQ multiplex PCR; TCRdb's copy has only in-frame clones and leaves some out. Altogether some 71,000 clones are present, approximately 90% being singletons, with the ten largest covering over 25%. J was trimmed by 11 bases and V by 1 base; bases with no gene match: 12. Germline-derived CDR1 and CDR2 are LNHNV and YYDKDF (reference sequence). The CDR3 loop spans 16 amino acids. The material sequenced was peripheral blood, taken 28 days after the second AZD1222 dose. The chain joins TRBV15 to TRBJ2-2, with TRBD1 matching over 8 bases. The source of this sequence is an adult who received the AZD1222 COVID-19 vaccine. The CDR3 DNA reads as TGTGCCACCAGCAGAGTGGGACAGGCGATACGGAGAGAGCTGTTTTTT. Residues: CATSRVGQAIRRELFF. Combining the CDR3 with reference TRBV15 and TRBJ2-2 gives the whole variable domain DAMVIQNPRYQVTQFGKPVTLSCSQTLNHNVMYWYQQKSSQAPKLLFHYYDKDFNNEADTPDNFQSRRPNTSFCFLDIRSPGLGDTAMYLCATSRVGQAIRRELFFGEGSRLTVL.